Listed here is a single T cell receptor (beta chain). The entry originates in a study of blood T cell repertoires in COVID-19. Study-wide context: The United States, Italy and Spain provided the acute and convalescent COVID-19 samples. PBMCs, B-cell-depleted T cells, or T cells were the source of the cDNA or gDNA that made up the material.

Germline V gene data show CDR1 as KGHDR and CDR2 as SFDVKD. The CDR3 contains 12 residues. Trimming pared 3 bases from V and 10 bases from J, leaving 12 bases between. Data came from immunoSEQ multiplex PCR; TCRdb stores just in-frame clones and leaves some out. The sample lists 210,000 or so clones, almost 85% occurring once. The V call is TRBV24-1, the J call TRBJ2-7, with D perhaps matching TRBD1 (6 bases). Sequenced: peripheral blood. The receptor was isolated from a woman in her 40s with acute or convalescent COVID-19. The CDR3 loop reads CATSDTGIVQYF. The CDR3 DNA reads as TGTGCCACCAGTGATACAGGGATCGTACAGTACTTC.